This T cell receptor beta chain was obtained from a study of blood T cell repertoires in COVID-19. Study as a whole: There were acute and convalescent COVID-19 samples, and they came from the United States, Italy and Spain. From T cells, B-cell-depleted T cells, or PBMCs came the material, which was cDNA or gDNA.

J lost 7 bases, V lost 7 bases, and 12 bases had no gene match. The CDR3 runs to 15 residues. Germline V gives CDR1 MDHEN, CDR2 SYDVKM. Participant reports of clinical history set cohort assignment. Sequencing used immunoSEQ multiplex PCR; TCRdb keeps in-frame clones, though not all of them. The profile covers some 310,000 clones, with under 90% appearing a single time and roughly a tenth taken by the ten largest. The clonotype was recovered from a woman in her twenties or thirties who had recovered from COVID-19. The specimen sequenced was PBMCs or T cells enriched from blood (not recorded which). V usage is TRBV28 and J usage is TRBJ2-7; 11 bases map to TRBD1. The CDR3 DNA sequence: TGTGCCAGCACCCTACGGGGGACAGGGGGGGTAGAGCAGTACTTC. Its translation: CASTLRGTGGVEQYF. Using reference TRBV28 and TRBJ2-7 for the parts outside the CDR3, the full variable domain is DVKVTQSSRYLVKRTGEKVFLECVQDMDHENMFWYRQDPGLGLRLIYFSYDVKMKEKGDIPEGYSVSREKKERFSLILESASTNQTSMYLCASTLRGTGGVEQYFGPGTRLTVT.